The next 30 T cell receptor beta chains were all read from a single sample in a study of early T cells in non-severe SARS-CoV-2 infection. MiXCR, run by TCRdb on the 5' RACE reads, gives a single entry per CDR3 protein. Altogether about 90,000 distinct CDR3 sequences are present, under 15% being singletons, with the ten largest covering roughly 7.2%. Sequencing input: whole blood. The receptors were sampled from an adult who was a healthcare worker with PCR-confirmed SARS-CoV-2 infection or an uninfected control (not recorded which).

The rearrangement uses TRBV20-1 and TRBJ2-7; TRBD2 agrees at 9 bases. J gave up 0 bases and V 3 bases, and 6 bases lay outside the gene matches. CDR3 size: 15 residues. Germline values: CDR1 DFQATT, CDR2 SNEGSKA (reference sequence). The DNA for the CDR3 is TGCAGTGCTAGGAAGGGACTAGCTGCCTCCTACGAGCAGTACTTC. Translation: CSARKGLAASYEQYF.

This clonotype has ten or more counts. CDR3 nucleotides: TGCAGTACTTCGCGGGGAGCGGGAGGGATGCAAGAGACCCAGTACTTC. Protein product: CSTSRGAGGMQETQYF. The V gene is TRBV20-1, the J gene TRBJ2-5; TRBD2 aligns across 10 bases. V lost 8 bases and J lost 2; bases outside the gene matches: 14. The CDR3 sequence is 16 residues long. CDR1 and CDR2 (germline): DFQATT, SNEGSKA (reference sequence).

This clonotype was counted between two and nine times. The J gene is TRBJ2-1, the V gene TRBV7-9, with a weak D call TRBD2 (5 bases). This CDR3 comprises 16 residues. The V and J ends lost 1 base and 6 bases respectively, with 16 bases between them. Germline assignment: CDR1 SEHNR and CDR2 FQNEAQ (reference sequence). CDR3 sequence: CASSLDVTSRGNEQFF. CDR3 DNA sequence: TGTGCCAGCAGCTTAGACGTAACTAGTCGTGGCAATGAGCAGTTCTTC.

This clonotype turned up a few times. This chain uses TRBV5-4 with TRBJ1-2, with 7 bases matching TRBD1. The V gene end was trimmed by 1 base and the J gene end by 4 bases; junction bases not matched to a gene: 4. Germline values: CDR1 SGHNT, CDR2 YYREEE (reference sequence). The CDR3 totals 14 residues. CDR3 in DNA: TGTGCCAGCAGCTTGAGGGGACAGACCTATGGCTACACCTTC. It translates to CASSLRGQTYGYTF.

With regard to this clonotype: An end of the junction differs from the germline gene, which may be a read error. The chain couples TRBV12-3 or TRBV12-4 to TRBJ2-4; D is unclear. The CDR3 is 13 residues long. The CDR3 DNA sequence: TGTGTCAGCCGGTTAATAGCCAAAAACATTCAGTACTTC. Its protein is CVSRLIAKNIQYF.

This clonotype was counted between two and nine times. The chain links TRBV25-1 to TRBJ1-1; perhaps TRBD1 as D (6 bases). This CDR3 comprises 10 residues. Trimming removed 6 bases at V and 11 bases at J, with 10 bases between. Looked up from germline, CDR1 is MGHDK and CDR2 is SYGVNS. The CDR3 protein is CASSQGRAFF. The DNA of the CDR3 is TGTGCCAGCAGCCAGGGGAGGGCTTTCTTT.

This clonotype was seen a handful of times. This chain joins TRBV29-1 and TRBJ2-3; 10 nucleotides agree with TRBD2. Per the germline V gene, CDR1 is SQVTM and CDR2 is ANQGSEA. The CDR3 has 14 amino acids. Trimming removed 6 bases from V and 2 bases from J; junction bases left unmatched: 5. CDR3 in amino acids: CSVGTSDYTDTQYF. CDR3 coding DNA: TGCAGCGTCGGGACTAGCGATTACACAGATACGCAGTATTTT.

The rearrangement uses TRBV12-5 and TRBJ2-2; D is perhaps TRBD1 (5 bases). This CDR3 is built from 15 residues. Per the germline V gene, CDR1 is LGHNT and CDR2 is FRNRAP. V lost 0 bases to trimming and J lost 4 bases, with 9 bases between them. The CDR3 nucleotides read TGTGCTAGTGGTTTGGTAAGGCAGGGCACCGGGGAGCTGTTTTTT. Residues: CASGLVRQGTGELFF.

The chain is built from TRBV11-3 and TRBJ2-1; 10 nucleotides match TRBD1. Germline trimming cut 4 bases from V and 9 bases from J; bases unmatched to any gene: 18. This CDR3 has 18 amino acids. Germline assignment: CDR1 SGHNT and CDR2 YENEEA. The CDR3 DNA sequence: TGTGCCAGCAGCTCCAACGATCCCCGGGACAGGGGCTTGGGTGAGCAGTTCTTC. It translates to CASSSNDPRDRGLGEQFF.

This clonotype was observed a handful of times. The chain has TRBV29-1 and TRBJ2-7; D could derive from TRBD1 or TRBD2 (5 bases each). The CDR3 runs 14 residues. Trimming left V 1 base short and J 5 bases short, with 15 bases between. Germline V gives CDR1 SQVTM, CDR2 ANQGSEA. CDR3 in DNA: TGCAGCGTTGAAGTGGGACGTTGGGGGAACGAGCAGTACTTC. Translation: CSVEVGRWGNEQYF.

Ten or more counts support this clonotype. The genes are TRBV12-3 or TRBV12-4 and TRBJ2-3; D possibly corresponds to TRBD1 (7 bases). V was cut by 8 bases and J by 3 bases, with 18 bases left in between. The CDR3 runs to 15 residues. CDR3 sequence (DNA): TGTGCCAGCCGGATGGAGGGGGCGCGGACAGATACGCAGTATTTT. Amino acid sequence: CASRMEGARTDTQYF.

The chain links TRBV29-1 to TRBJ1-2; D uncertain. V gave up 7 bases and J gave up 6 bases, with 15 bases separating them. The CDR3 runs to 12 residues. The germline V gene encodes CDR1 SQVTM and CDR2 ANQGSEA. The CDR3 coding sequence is TGCAGCGCTGGAGGGTACGGCCATGGCTACACCTTC. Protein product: CSAGGYGHGYTF.

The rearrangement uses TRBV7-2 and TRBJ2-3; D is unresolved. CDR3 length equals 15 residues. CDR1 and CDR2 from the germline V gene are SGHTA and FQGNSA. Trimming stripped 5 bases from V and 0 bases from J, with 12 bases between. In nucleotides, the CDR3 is TGTGCCAGCAGCGCTGTGCACGGTAGCACAGATACGCAGTATTTT. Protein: CASSAVHGSTDTQYF.

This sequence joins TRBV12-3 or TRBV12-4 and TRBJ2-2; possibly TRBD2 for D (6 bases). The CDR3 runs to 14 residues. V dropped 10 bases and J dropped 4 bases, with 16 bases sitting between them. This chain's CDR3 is CANFGGPGTGELFF. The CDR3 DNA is TGTGCCAACTTCGGGGGTCCGGGCACCGGGGAGCTGTTTTTT.

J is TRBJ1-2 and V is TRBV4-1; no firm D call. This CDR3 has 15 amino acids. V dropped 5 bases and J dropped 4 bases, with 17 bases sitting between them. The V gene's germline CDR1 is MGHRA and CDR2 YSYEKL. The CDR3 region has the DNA TGCGCCAGCAGCTATGCTCGAGGGCCCTTCTATGGCTACACCTTC. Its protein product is CASSYARGPFYGYTF.

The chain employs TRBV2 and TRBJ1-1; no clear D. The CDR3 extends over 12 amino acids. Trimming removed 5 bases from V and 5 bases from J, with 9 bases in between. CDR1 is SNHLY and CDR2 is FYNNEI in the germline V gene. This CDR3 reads CASSQVTTEAFF. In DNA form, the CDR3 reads TGTGCCAGCAGTCAGGTGACAACTGAAGCTTTCTTT.

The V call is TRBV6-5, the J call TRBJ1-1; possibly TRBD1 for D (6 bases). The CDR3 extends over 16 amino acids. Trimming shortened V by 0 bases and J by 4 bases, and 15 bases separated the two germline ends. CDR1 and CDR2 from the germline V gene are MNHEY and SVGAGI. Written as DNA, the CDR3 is TGTGCCAGCAGTTACTCAGGGGGGGGTTCGGGCACTGAAGCTTTCTTT. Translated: CASSYSGGGSGTEAFF.

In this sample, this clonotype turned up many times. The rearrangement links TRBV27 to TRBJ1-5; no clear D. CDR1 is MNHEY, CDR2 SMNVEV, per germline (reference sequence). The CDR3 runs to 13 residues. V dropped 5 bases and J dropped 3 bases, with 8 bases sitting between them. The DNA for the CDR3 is TGTGCCAGCAGTCTTGTCATCAATCAGCCCCAGCATTTT. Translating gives CASSLVINQPQHF.

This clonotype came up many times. The CDR3: CSAREVGQGSNQPQHF. CDR3 nucleotide sequence: TGCAGTGCTAGAGAGGTAGGGCAAGGTAGCAATCAGCCCCAGCATTTT. The V call is TRBV20-1, the J call TRBJ1-5; D gene uncertain. The V gene lost 0 bases and the J gene lost 0 bases, with 12 bases spanning the gap. Germline values: CDR1 DFQATT, CDR2 SNEGSKA (reference sequence). The CDR3 extends over 16 amino acids.

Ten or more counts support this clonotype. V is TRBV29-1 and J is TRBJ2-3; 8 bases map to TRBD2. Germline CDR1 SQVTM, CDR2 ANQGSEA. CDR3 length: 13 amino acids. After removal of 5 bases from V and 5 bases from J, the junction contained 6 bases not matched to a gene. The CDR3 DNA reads TGCAGCGTTATGAGCGGGAGTGTAGATACGCAGTATTTT. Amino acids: CSVMSGSVDTQYF.

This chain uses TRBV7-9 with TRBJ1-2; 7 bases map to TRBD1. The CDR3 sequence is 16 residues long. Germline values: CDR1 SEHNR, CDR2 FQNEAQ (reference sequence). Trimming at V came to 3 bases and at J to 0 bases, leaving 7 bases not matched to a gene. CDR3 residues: CASSFPDRRANYGYTF. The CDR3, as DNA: TGTGCCAGCAGCTTCCCGGACAGGCGAGCTAACTATGGCTACACCTTC.

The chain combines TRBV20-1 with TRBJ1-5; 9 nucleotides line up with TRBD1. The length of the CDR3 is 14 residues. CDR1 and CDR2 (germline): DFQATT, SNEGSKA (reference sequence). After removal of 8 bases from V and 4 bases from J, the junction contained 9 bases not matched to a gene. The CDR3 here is CSRSGTGRNQPQHF. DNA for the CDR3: TGCAGTCGGTCCGGGACAGGGAGAAATCAGCCCCAGCATTTT.

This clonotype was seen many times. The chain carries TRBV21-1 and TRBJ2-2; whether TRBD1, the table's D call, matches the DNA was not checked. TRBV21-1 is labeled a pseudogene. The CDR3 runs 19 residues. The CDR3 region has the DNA TGTGCCAGCAGCAAAGAGGTCGGGACAGGGGGCCCAATCACCGGGGAGCTGTTTTTT. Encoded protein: CASSKEVGTGGPITGELFF.

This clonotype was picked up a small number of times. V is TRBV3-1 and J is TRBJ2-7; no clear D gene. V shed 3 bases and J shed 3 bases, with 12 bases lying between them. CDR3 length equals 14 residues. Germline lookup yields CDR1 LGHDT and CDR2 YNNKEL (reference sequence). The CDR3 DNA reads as TGTGCCAGCAGCCACACCAATCTACGCTACGAGCAGTACTTC. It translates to CASSHTNLRYEQYF.

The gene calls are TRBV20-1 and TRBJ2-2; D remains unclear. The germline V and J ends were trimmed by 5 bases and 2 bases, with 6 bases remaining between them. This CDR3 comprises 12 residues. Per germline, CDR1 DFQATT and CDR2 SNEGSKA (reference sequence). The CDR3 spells CSAPENTGELFF. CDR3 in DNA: TGCAGTGCTCCCGAAAACACCGGGGAGCTGTTTTTT.

CDR3 in amino acids: CATSRDQNTQYF. For the CDR3, the DNA is TGTGCCACCAGCAGGGACCAAAATACGCAGTATTTT. This chain joins TRBV15 and TRBJ2-3; unclear D gene. The germline V gene has CDR1 LNHNV and CDR2 YYDKDF (reference sequence). The CDR3 covers 12 residues. V was clipped by 3 bases and J by 7 bases, with 8 bases between them.

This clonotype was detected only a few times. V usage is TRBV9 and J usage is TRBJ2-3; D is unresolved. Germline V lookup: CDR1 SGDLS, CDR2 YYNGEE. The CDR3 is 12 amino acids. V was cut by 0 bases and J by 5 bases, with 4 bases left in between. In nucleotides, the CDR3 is TGTGCCAGCAGCGTAGCCCTAGATACGCAGTATTTT. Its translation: CASSVALDTQYF.

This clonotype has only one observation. CDR3 protein: CAAAGASGSTDTQYF. CDR3 in DNA: TGCGCCGCTGCAGGGGCTAGCGGGAGCACAGATACGCAGTATTTT. This chain links TRBV10-2 with TRBJ2-3; 8 bases map to TRBD2. Germline-derived CDR1 and CDR2 are WSHSY and SAAADI. The CDR3 sequence is 15 residues long. Trimming cost V 11 bases and J 0 bases; bases outside gene matches: 10.

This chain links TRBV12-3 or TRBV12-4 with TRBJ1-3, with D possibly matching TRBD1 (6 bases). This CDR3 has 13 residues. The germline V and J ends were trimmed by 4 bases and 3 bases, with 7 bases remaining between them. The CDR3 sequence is CASSSGVGNTIYF. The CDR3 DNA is TGTGCCAGCAGTTCAGGGGTTGGAAACACCATATATTTT.

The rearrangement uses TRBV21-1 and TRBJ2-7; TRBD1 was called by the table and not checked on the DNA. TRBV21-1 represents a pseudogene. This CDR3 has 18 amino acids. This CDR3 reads CASSKDLGSGTLSYEQYF. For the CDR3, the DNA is TGTGCCAGCAGCAAAGATCTCGGATCCGGGACACTTTCCTACGAGCAGTACTTC.